This T cell receptor beta chain was recorded in a study of Ad26.COV2.S vaccination and SARS-CoV-2 variants. Generated by immunoSEQ multiplex PCR, the TCRdb table keeps only in-frame clones and is missing some. The data contain around 370,000 clones, 92% of them singletons. To note about this clone: The antigen remains undetermined.

Study conclusions and caveats: Vaccine recipients had higher spike-specific TCR breadth than placebo recipients. Researchers reported similar non-spike TCR breadth in vaccine and placebo recipients. Spike-specific CD8+ and CD4+ T cell responses reportedly showed substantial breadth after vaccination. Assessments of TCR breadth and depth may have underestimated the total T cell responses.

This specimen consisted of peripheral blood, obtained after recovery from COVID-19. The source is a human donor who had recovered from COVID-19.

The CDR3 reads CATSDGATDTQYF. Written as DNA, the CDR3 is TGTGCCACCAGCGATGGGGCCACAGATACGCAGTATTTT. The chain employs TRBV24-1 and TRBJ2-3, with D maybe TRBD1 (5 bases). V lost 7 bases and J lost 2, with 9 bases in between. Germline V gene data show CDR1 as KGHDR and CDR2 as SFDVKD. The CDR3 is 13 amino acids.